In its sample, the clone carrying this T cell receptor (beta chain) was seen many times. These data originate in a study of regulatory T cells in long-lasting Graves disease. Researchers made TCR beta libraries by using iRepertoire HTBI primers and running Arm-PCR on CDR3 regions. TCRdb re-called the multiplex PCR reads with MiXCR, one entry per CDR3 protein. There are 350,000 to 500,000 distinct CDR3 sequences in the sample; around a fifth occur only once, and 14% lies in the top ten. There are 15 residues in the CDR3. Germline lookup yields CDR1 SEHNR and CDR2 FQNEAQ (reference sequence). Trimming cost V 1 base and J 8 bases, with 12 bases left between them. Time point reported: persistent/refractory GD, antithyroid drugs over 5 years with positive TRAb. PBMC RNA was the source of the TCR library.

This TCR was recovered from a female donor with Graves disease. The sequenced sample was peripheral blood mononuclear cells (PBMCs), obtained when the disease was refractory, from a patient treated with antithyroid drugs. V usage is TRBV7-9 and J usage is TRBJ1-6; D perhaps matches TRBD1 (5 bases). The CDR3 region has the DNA TGTGCCAGCAGCTTAGGTCGCGGGGGGGATTCACCCCTCCACTTT. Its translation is CASSLGRGGDSPLHF.